This T cell receptor (beta chain) was documented in a study of OX40 agonist ivuxolimab in advanced cancers. In the study overall: Ivuxolimab was a fully human IgG2 agonistic monoclonal antibody targeting the costimulatory receptor OX40 (CD134). Patients were allowed to have had prior anti-PD-1, anti-PD-L1 or anti-CTLA-4 therapy, and more than 30% of the dose-escalation patients had previously received checkpoint inhibitors. Peripheral TCRbeta sequencing aimed to test whether ivuxolimab altered TCR sequence diversity and caused clonal T-cell expansion. Among the roughly 52 dose-escalation patients, some 20 had hepatocellular carcinoma, some 15 melanoma, 9 renal cell carcinoma and 9 head and neck cancer. The dose-escalation cohort was 82.7% male with a mean age of about 58 years, ranging from about 23 to 85. Partial responses occurred in three dose-escalation patients: two with cutaneous melanoma and one with hepatocellular carcinoma. Intravenous ivuxolimab was administered to patients every 2 weeks at six dose levels: 0.01, 0.1, 0.3, 1.5, 3 and 10 mg/kg. The monotherapy dose-escalation portion (N ≈ 56 patients) of the phase I ivuxolimab trial is reported in the paper.

Beyond this particular receptor, the publication reports: Low levels of normalized T-cell clonal expansion were also seen in some nonresponding patients. Which antigens the clonally expanded peripheral T cells were specific for was not determined. At doses from 0.1 to 3.0 mg/kg, clonal expansion was seen in both CD4+ and CD8+ blood T cells between baseline and week 6. After ivuxolimab, more expanded clones were found on average in CD8+ T cells than in CD4+ T cells. Partial responders in the 0.1-3.0 mg/kg groups had among the lowest normalized peripheral clonal expansion, especially among CD8+ T cells.

Including cysteine and phenylalanine, the CDR3 has 14 amino acids. Left in the record is the CDR3 DNA by itself, 42 bases read in frame from the first base. V sheds 1 base and J sheds 3 bases, leaving 9 bases between their ends. The germline V gene supplies CDR1 SNHLY and CDR2 FYNNEI. Genomic DNA was extracted from sorted cells for sequencing of the TCRbeta CDR3 region. The immunoSEQ Assay was used to sequence the TCRbeta CDR3 regions. TCRdb's version of the immuneACCESS table is confined to in-frame rearrangements and falls short of the full clone set. An unresolved V gene accounts for under half of the shortfall where checked; the remainder is of unknown origin. This sample gives about 49,000 clones in total; 85% of them show up just once. Just over 20% of the sample rests with the top ten. This clone was observed once. Its cognate antigen has yet to be identified. Per-base qualities were not stored, and no clone one base away is much larger.

Patients with autoimmune disease history or receiving systemic immunosuppression were excluded from the trial. Peripheral blood for TCR sequencing was drawn from every dose cohort at baseline, at cycle 4 day 1 and at cycle 7 day 1. Samples were obtained from an open-label, multicenter, first-in-human phase I dose-escalation trial of ivuxolimab. The trial enrolled adults with locally advanced or metastatic head and neck squamous cell, hepatocellular, melanoma or renal cell carcinoma. Before TCR sequencing, CD4+ T cells and CD8+ T cells were sorted from peripheral blood as separate populations. The TCR comes from an adult with an advanced solid tumor such as melanoma, head and neck, liver or kidney cancer. This receptor chain uses TRBV2 and TRBJ1-2; no D gene is confidently identified. Sequenced here: CD4+ or CD8+ T cells sorted from blood, sampled in a trial of the OX40 agonist ivuxolimab. The CDR3 reads as follows: CASSEELDDYGYTF. In nucleotide form, the sequence is TGTGCCAGCAGTGAAGAATTGGACGACTATGGCTACACCTTC.